This entry features one TCR beta chain sequence. It was with random hexamers that roughly 0.45 to 1 ug RNA was reverse transcribed. TCRdb independently ran MiXCR on the immunoSEQ multiplex PCR reads; one entry per CDR3 protein. The table records about 430,000 distinct CDR3 sequences, 75% to 90% of them present only once. CDR1 is MNHEY, CDR2 SVGAGI, per germline. V was shortened by 2 bases and J by 3 bases, with 11 bases between the two germline ends. This CDR3 is built from 14 residues. The data are from a study of CD8 T cells in Susac syndrome. Stable or active relapsing-remitting multiple sclerosis, untreated and meeting revised McDonald criteria, defined the controls.

The sequencing input was CD8+ T cells from PBMCs. The TCR comes from a human donor with multiple sclerosis. The chain is built from TRBV6-5 and TRBJ2-7; TRBD1 is a possible D gene (5 bases). CDR3 coding DNA: TGTGCCAGCAGTTACAGACAGTTGGACTACGAGCAGTACTTC. Protein sequence: CASSYRQLDYEQYF.